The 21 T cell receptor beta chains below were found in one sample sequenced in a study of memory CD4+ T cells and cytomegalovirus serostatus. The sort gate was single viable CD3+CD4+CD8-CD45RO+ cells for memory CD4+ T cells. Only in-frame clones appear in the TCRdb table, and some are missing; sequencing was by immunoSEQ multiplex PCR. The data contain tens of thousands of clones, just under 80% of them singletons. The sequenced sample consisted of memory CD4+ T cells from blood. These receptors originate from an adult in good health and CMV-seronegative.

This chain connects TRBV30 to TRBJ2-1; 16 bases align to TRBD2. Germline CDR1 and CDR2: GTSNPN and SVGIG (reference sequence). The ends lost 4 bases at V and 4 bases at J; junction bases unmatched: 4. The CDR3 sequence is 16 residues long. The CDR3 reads CAWTGTSGGGYNEQFF. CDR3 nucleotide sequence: TGTGCCTGGACCGGGACTAGCGGGGGGGGGTACAATGAGCAGTTCTTC. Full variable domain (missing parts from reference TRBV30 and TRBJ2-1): SQTIHQWPATLVQPVGSPLSLECTVEGTSNPNLYWYRQAAGRGLQLLFYSVGIGQISSEVPQNLSASRPQDRQFILSSKKLLLSDSGFYLCAWTGTSGGGYNEQFFGPGTRLTVL.

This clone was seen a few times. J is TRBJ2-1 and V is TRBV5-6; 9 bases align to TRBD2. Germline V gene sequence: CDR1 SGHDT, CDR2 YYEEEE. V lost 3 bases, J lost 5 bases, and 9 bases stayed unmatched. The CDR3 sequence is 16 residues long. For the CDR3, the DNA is TGTGCCAGCAGCTCGGACAGCGGGAGGATCCACAATGAGCAGTTCTTC. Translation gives CASSSDSGRIHNEQFF.

The DNA of the CDR3 is TGCGCCAGCAGGCGACTAGCGGGAAACTTCTACACCACAGATACGCAGTATTTT. It yields the protein CASRRLAGNFYTTDTQYF. The chain employs TRBV4-1 and TRBJ2-3, with 11 bases fitting TRBD2. CDR1 MGHRA and CDR2 YSYEKL come from the germline V gene. This CDR3 has 18 amino acids. V lost 6 bases and J lost 2; bases outside the gene matches: 13.

DNA for the CDR3: TGTGCCAGCAGCTTAGTAATGGAGACCCAGTACTTC. This encodes CASSLVMETQYF. The chain combines TRBV7-6 with TRBJ2-5; the D is unclear. Germline V gene data show CDR1 as SGHVS and CDR2 as FNYEAQ. The CDR3 is 12 residues long. V shed 1 base and J shed 5 bases, with 5 bases lying between them.

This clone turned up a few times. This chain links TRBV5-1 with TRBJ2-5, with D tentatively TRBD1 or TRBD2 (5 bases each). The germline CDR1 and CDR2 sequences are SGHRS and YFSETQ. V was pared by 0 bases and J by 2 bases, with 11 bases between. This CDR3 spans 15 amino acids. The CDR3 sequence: CASSLDTGRQETQYF. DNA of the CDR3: TGCGCCAGCAGCTTGGACACGGGACGACAAGAGACCCAGTACTTC.

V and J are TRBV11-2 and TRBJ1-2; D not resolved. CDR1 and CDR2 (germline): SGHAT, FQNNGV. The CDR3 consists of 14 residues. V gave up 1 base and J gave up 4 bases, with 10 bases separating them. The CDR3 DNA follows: TGTGCCAGCAGCTTAGCATCGGCCGCCTATGGCTACACCTTC. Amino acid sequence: CASSLASAAYGYTF.

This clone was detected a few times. CDR3 region: CASSTIYGYTF. For the CDR3, the DNA is TGTGCCAGTAGTACTATCTATGGCTACACCTTC. This chain links TRBV19 with TRBJ1-2, with D hard to call. This CDR3 region has 11 residues. The ends were cut back, 4 bases at V and 4 bases at J, with 4 bases in the middle. CDR1 is LNHDA and CDR2 is SQIVND in the germline V gene (reference sequence). Using reference TRBV19 and TRBJ1-2 for the parts outside the CDR3, the full variable domain is DGGITQSPKYLFRKEGQNVTLSCEQNLNHDAMYWYRQDPGQGLRLIYYSQIVNDFQKGDIAEGYSVSREKKESFPLTVTSAQKNPTAFYLCASSTIYGYTFGSGTRLTVV.

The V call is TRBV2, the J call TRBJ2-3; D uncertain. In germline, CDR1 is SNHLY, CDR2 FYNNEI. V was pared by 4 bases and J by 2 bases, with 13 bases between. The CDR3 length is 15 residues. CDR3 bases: TGTGCCAGCAGTGGACGTCGGCGGACCACAGATACGCAGTATTTT. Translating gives CASSGRRRTTDTQYF. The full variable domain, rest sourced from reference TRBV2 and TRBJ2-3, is EPEVTQTPSHQVTQMGQEVILRCVPISNHLYFYWYRQILGQKVEFLVSFYNNEISEKSEIFDDQFSVERPDGSNFTLKIRSTKLEDSAMYFCASSGRRRTTDTQYFGPGTRLTVL.

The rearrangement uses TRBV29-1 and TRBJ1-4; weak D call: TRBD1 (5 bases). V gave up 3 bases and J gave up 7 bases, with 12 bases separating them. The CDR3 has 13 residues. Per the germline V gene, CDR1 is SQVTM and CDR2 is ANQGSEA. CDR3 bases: TGCAGCGTTGAGTCGGTGAGGGGTGAAAAACTGTTTTTT. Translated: CSVESVRGEKLFF.

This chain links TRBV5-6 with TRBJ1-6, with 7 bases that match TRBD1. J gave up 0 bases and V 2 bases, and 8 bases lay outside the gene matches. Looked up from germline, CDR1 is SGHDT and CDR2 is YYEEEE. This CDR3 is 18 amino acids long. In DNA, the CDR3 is TGTGCCAGCAGCTTTGGCCCGGGACAGAGCTCCTATAATTCACCCCTCCACTTT. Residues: CASSFGPGQSSYNSPLHF.

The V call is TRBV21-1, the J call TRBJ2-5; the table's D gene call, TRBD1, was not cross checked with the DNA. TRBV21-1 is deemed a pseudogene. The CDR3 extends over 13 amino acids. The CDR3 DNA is TGTGCCTCCAGACAGATATCTCAAGAGACCCAGTACTTC. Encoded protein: CASRQISQETQYF.

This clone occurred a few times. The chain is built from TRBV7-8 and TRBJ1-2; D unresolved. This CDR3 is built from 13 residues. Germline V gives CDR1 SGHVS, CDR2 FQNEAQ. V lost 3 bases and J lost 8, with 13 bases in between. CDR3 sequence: CASSFAGVSGYTF. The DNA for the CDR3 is TGTGCCAGCAGCTTCGCCGGGGTTTCGGGCTACACCTTC.

The CDR3 sequence is CASSVGLAGGGFNEQFF. In DNA, the CDR3 is TGTGCCAGCAGCGTAGGCCTAGCGGGGGGCGGGTTCAATGAGCAGTTCTTC. The chain links TRBV9 to TRBJ2-1; 11 positions match TRBD2. CDR3 length: 17 amino acids. CDR1 SGDLS and CDR2 YYNGEE come from the germline V gene. V lost 0 bases to trimming and J lost 6 bases; unmatched junction nucleotides: 8.

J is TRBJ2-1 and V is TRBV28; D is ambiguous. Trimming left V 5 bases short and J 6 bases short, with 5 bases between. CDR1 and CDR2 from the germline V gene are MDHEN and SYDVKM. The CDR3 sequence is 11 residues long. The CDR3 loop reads CASSTFNEQFF. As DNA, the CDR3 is TGTGCCAGCAGTACTTTCAATGAGCAGTTCTTC.

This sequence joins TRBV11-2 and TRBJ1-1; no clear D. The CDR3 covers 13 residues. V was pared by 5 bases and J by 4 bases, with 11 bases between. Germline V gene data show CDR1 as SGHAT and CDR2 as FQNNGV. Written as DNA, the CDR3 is TGTGCCAGCAGCGCGGATTGGCGCACTGAAGCTTTCTTT. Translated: CASSADWRTEAFF. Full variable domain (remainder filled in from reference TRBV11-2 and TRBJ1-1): EAGVAQSPRYKIIEKRQSVAFWCNPISGHATLYWYQQILGQGPKLLIQFQNNGVVDDSQLPKDRFSAERLKGVDSTLKIQPAKLEDSAVYLCASSADWRTEAFFGQGTRLTVV.

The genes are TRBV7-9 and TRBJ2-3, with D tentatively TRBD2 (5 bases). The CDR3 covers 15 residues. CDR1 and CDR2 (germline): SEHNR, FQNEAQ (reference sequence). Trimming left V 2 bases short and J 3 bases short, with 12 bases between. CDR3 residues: CASSLTSAPTDTQYF. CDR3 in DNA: TGTGCCAGCAGCTTAACTAGTGCCCCTACAGATACGCAGTATTTT.

CDR3 in DNA: TGTGCCAGCAGCCCTCGGGACTTAGACACCGGGGAGCTGTTTTTT. It yields the protein CASSPRDLDTGELFF. The chain combines TRBV5-4 with TRBJ2-2; D may be TRBD2 (6 bases). The CDR3 is made up of 15 amino acids. Germline V gives CDR1 SGHNT, CDR2 YYREEE (reference sequence). V lost 4 bases and J lost 3, with 13 bases in between.

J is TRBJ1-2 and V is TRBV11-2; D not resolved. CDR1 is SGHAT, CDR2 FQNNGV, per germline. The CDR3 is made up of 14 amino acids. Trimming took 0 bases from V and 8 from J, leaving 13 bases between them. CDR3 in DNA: TGTGCCAGCAGCTTAGACCCCGACGCGGGAGGCTACACCTTC. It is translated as CASSLDPDAGGYTF.

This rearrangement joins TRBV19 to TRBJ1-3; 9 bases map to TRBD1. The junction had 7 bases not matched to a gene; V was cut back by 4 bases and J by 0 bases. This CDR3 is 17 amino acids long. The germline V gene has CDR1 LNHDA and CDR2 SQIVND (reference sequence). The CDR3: CASSSNRGRSSGNTIYF. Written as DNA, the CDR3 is TGTGCCAGTAGTAGCAACAGGGGGCGATCCTCTGGAAACACCATATATTTT.

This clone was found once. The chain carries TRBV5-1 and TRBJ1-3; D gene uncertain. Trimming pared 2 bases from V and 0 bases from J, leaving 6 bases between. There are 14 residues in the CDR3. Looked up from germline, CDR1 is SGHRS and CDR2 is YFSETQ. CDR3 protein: CASSLDRSGNTIYF. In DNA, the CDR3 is TGCGCCAGCAGCTTAGACCGCTCTGGAAACACCATATATTTT.

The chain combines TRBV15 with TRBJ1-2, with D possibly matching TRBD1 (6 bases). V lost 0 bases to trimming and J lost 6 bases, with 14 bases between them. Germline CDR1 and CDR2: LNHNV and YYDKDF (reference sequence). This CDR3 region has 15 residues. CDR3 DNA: TGTGCCACCAGCAGAGATGGAAGGGCAGGGGATGGCTACACCTTC. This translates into CATSRDGRAGDGYTF.